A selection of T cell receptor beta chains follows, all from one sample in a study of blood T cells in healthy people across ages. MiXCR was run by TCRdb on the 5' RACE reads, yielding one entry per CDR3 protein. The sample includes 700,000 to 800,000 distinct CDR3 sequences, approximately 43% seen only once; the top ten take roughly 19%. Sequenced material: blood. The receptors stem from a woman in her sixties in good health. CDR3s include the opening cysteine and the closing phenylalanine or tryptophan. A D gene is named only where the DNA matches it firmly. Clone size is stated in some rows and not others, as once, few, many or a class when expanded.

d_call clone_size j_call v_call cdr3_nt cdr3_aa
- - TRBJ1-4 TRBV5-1 TGCGCCAGCAGCCCGGCGGGGCAATGGGGCGAAAAACTGTTTTTT CASSPAGQWGEKLFF
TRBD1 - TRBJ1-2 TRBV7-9 TGTGCCAGCAGGGGCAGGGGGAATGGCTACACCTTC CASRGRGNGYTF
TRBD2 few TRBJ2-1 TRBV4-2 TGTGCCAGCAGCCATATAGCGGGGGGGCCCTACAATGAGCAGTTCTTC CASSHIAGGPYNEQFF
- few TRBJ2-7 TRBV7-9 TGTGCCAGCAGCCTGCACCCAGAAGGGCCCTACGAGCAGTACTTC CASSLHPEGPYEQYF
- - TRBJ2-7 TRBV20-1 TGCAGTGTTAGATCCTCGGGGGACTCCTACGAGCAGTACTTC CSVRSSGDSYEQYF
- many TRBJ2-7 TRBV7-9 TGTGCCAGCAGCCGGAGTGACGGGACCGTCTACGAGCAGTACTTC CASSRSDGTVYEQYF
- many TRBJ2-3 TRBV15 TGTGCCACCAGCATTACTAGAGACCAGAGTGGGGACACAGATACGCAGTATTTT CATSITRDQSGDTDTQYF
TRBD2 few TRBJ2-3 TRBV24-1 TGTGCCACCAGTGACACCAGCGGGAGTACAGATACGCAGTATTTT CATSDTSGSTDTQYF
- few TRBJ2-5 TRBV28 TGTGCCAGCAGTTTATCCCTGCCGAGCGAGACCCAGTACTTC CASSLSLPSETQYF
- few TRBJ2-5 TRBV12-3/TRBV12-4 TGTGCCAGCAGTTTGGGACGGAAAGAGACCCAGTACTTC CASSLGRKETQYF
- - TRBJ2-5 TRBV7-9 TGTGCCAGCAGCCCAATAGGGGGACGCGAGCGGTACTTC CASSPIGGRERYF
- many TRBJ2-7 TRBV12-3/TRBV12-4 TGTGCCAGCAGTTTAGACCAGGGCTACGAGCAGTACTTC CASSLDQGYEQYF
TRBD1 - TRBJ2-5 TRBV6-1 TGTGCCAGCAGTGATCTCTCCGGGACAGGGACGAGGAAGACCCAGTACTTC CASSDLSGTGTRKTQYF
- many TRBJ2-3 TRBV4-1 TGCGCCAGCAGCCACCTGAGCACAGATACGCAGTATTTT CASSHLSTDTQYF